These 10 T cell receptor beta chains originate from one sample sequenced in a study of identical twins. TCRdb re-derived calls from the 5' RACE reads in MiXCR, one entry per CDR3 protein. In the table there are over 550,000 distinct CDR3 sequences, roughly 7.2% of which are singletons. The same sample was also studied in work on yellow fever vaccine responses in identical twins.

Sequencing was carried out using PBMCs. These receptor sequences come from a young woman in good health.

This clonotype was counted ten times or more. The rearrangement joins TRBV10-3 to TRBJ2-7; 8 positions agree with TRBD1. V shed 7 bases and J 5 bases; nucleotides not matched to a gene: 10. The germline gives CDR1 ENHRY, CDR2 SYGVKD. The CDR3 covers 14 residues. The CDR3, as DNA: TGTGCCATCACTTCGCAGGGGGCTCTGGACGAGCAGTACTTC. Its protein product is CAITSQGALDEQYF.

The chain couples TRBV24-1 to TRBJ2-6; D might be TRBD2 (5 bases). The CDR3 consists of 15 residues. Germline assignment: CDR1 KGHDR and CDR2 SFDVKD. V lost 5 bases, J lost 2 bases, and 9 bases lay in between. DNA of the CDR3: TGTGCCACCAGTGCGGGGTACCCTGGGGCCAACGTCCTGACTTTC. This codes for CATSAGYPGANVLTF.

A single count supports this clonotype. The chain employs TRBV12-3 or TRBV12-4 and TRBJ2-3, with D unresolved. This CDR3 region has 16 residues. V lost 3 bases, J lost 1 base, and 14 bases lay in between. CDR3 DNA: TGTGCCAGCAGTTTCACACATCTGGACCGCACAGATACGCAGTATTTT. It is translated as CASSFTHLDRTDTQYF.

This clonotype has a count of ten or more. Here the CDR3 reads CASSPEGLNTEAFF. The CDR3 DNA follows: TGCGCCAGCAGCCCGGAGGGATTGAACACTGAAGCTTTCTTT. The chain uses TRBV10-2 and TRBJ1-1; D unclear. The germline CDR1 and CDR2 sequences are WSHSY and SAAADI. Trimming left V 6 bases short and J 0 bases short, with 11 bases between. This CDR3 has 14 amino acids.

This chain uses TRBV6-1 with TRBJ1-5; no clear D. The V end was cut by 5 bases, the J end by 1 base, with 9 bases between. Germline CDR1 MNHNS, CDR2 SASEGT. The CDR3 totals 14 residues. The CDR3 spells CASSRGMSNQPQHF. The CDR3 bases are TGTGCCAGCAGTCGCGGGATGAGCAATCAGCCCCAGCATTTT.

This clonotype was seen repeatedly, ten times or more. The gene calls are TRBV20-1 and TRBJ1-5; 7 bases fit TRBD1. V shed 3 bases, J shed 2 bases, and the junction held 10 bases outside the gene matches. The length of the CDR3 is 16 residues. From germline, CDR1 is DFQATT and CDR2 SNEGSKA (reference sequence). The CDR3 bases are TGCAGTGCTAGTGATGGGGACAGAGGTGGCAATCAGCCCCAGCATTTT. Its translation is CSASDGDRGGNQPQHF.

This clonotype has only a few counts. J is TRBJ1-2 and V is TRBV6-5, with D uncertain. Per germline, CDR1 MNHEY and CDR2 SVGAGI. There are 12 residues in the CDR3. The V end was cut by 2 bases, the J end by 10 bases, with 11 bases between. DNA of the CDR3: TGTGCCAGCAGTTACCGGGCAGGCCTCTACACCTTC. Its protein product is CASSYRAGLYTF.

The chain couples TRBV5-1 to TRBJ2-3; TRBD2 aligns across 9 bases. V gave up 0 bases and J gave up 13 bases; unmatched junction bases: 12. CDR1 SGHRS and CDR2 YFSETQ come from the germline V gene. The CDR3 spans 15 residues. The chain's CDR3 is CASSLEGSGGRKKYF. The CDR3 nucleotides are TGCGCCAGCAGCTTGGAAGGTAGCGGGGGCCGGAAAAAGTATTTT.

Only a few counts were recorded for this clonotype. The chain employs TRBV12-3 or TRBV12-4 and TRBJ2-1; 14 nucleotides line up with TRBD2. The V segment lost 1 base and the J segment 8 bases; nucleotides outside the gene matches: 13. This CDR3 has 19 amino acids. In DNA, the CDR3 is TGTGCCAGCAGTTTAGGACTAGCGGGAGGGCAGCGATTTGTGTATGAGCAGTTCTTC. Translating gives CASSLGLAGGQRFVYEQFF.

This clonotype was detected many times. J is TRBJ2-1 and V is TRBV20-1; a weak D match, TRBD1 (5 bases). CDR1 is DFQATT and CDR2 is SNEGSKA in the germline V gene (reference sequence). Trimming left V 6 bases short and J 1 base short, with 19 bases between. The CDR3 has 16 residues. The CDR3 sequence: CSAPTQTASSYNEQFF. CDR3 bases: TGCAGTGCCCCCACCCAGACAGCCTCTTCCTACAATGAGCAGTTCTTC.